Sequencing of this T cell receptor beta chain was carried out in a study of cytomegalovirus exposure and HLA in healthy donors. Trimming shortened V by 6 bases and J by 0 bases, and 9 bases separated the two germline ends. This CDR3 is built from 13 residues. CDR1 is MNHNS, CDR2 SASEGT, per germline. Broader study findings: TCR beta sequences reportedly predicted the HLA-A and HLA-B alleles of most subjects accurately. In an earlier analysis, most TCR beta V segments were productive about 87% or about 30% of the time.

This PCR relied on a set of 60 Vbeta primers and 13 Jbeta primers. Sequencing used immunoSEQ multiplex PCR; TCRdb keeps in-frame clones, though not all of them. Of 310,000 or so clones in the sample, roughly 90% are singletons; the top ten hold about 2.3%. Remarks on this clone: Antigen unknown.

This sequence originates from a woman aged 18 to 35 in good health and CMV-seronegative. The chain recombines TRBV6-1 with TRBJ2-7; the D is unclear. Sequenced sample: PBMCs. CDR3 DNA sequence: TGTGCCAGCAGATACCCGAGCTCCTACGAGCAGTACTTC. Encoded protein: CASRYPSSYEQYF.